The subject of this entry is one T cell receptor beta chain. This sample is drawn from a study of shared clonotypes between healthy human individuals. Study details: CD4 naive and memory got three plates each, CD8 naive two, CD8 memory one.

The germline V and J ends were trimmed by 0 bases and 4 bases, with 10 bases remaining between them. Germline CDR1 and CDR2: MGHRA and YSYEKL. The CDR3 totals 15 residues. Sequencing used immunoSEQ multiplex PCR; TCRdb keeps in-frame clones, though not all of them. The top ten clones hold around 1.8% of a sample with nearly 750,000 clones, roughly 72% of them seen once. The sequenced sample was memory CD4+ T cells sorted from blood. The subset here: CD45RA-negative fraction. The V gene is TRBV4-1, the J gene TRBJ1-3; tentative D call: TRBD1 (6 bases). The TCR comes from a woman between 25 and 40 years old in good health. DNA for the CDR3: TGCGCCAGCAGCCAAGATCGGGGGCTAGGAAACACCATATATTTT. Its protein product is CASSQDRGLGNTIYF.